This TCR beta chain was found in a study of shared clonotypes between healthy human individuals. Terminally differentiated effector memory CD45RA+ cells were excluded from the naive CD8 cells, which were CD45RO-negative and positively selected for CCR7. CDR1 and CDR2 (germline): MNHEY, SVGAGI. The CDR3 spans 14 residues. V shed 9 bases and J shed 1 base, with 16 bases lying between them. Here immunoSEQ multiplex PCR was the method, and the copy in TCRdb shows in-frame clones only, minus some. The sample records around 1,900,000 clones, about 93% being singletons. This clonotype was sampled from a man aged 18 to 29 in good health. Some clones in this sample may be carry-over from other donors' samples. This sequence joins TRBV6-5 and TRBJ2-7; D may be TRBD2 (6 bases). The source material was naive CD8+ T cells from PBMCs. In DNA form, the CDR3 reads TGTGCCAGTGTACGGGACTTAACTTCCTACGAGCAGTACTTC. Translation gives CASVRDLTSYEQYF.